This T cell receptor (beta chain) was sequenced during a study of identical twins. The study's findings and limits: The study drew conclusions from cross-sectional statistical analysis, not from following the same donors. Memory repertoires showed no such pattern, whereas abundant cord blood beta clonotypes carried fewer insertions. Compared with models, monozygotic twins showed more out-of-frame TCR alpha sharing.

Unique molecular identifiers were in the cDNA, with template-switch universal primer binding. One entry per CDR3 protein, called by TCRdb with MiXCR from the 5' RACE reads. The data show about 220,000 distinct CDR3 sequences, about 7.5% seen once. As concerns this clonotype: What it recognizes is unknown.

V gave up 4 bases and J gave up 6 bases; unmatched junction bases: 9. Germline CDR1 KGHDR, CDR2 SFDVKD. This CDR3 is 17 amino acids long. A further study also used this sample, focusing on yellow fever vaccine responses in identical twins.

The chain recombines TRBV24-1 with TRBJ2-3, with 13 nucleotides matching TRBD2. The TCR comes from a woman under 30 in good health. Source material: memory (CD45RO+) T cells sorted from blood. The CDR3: CATSDRLGLAGVDTQYF. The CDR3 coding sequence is TGTGCCACCAGTGACCGACTTGGACTAGCGGGAGTTGATACGCAGTATTTT.